Listed below are T cell receptor beta chains from one sample, sequenced in a study of blood T cell repertoires in COVID-19. Profiled with immunoSEQ multiplex PCR; TCRdb holds only in-frame clones, not every one. The sample shows 200,000 or so clones, about 85% of them seen only once. Sample: peripheral blood. The receptor set was obtained from a man between 65 and 79 years old with active or convalescent COVID-19. Both conserved end residues are part of each CDR3. D genes are given only for firm matches. Only some rows state a clone size, as once, few, many or a class for expanded clones.

>TRBD1|few|TRBJ2-7|TRBV7-9
TGTGCCAGCAGCGAGAGCCGGGACAGGGGGCGATACGAGCAGTACTTC
CASSESRDRGRYEQYF
>-|-|TRBJ1-2|TRBV7-9
TGTGCCAGCAGCTTAAGTGAGACAACCAGAAGCTACACCTTC
CASSLSETTRSYTF
>TRBD2|-|TRBJ2-7|TRBV7-9
TGTGCCAGCAGAGCGGGGGCACTATACGAGCAGTACTTC
CASRAGALYEQYF
>TRBD1|-|TRBJ1-5|TRBV6-5
TGTGCCAGCTCCGACAGGGACAATCAGCCCCAGCATTTT
CASSDRDNQPQHF
>TRBD2|once|TRBJ2-1|TRBV24-1
TGTGCCACCGAAATTACTAGCGGGAGCAGTGAGCAGTTCTTC
CATEITSGSSEQFF
>TRBD1|-|TRBJ2-7|TRBV12-3/TRBV12-4
TGTGCCAGCAGACGCACAGGGGCCGAGCAGTACTTC
CASRRTGAEQYF
>-|-|TRBJ2-3|TRBV5-8
TGTGCCAGCAGCTTGCGCGACAGCCCCACAGATACGCAGTATTTT
CASSLRDSPTDTQYF
>-|-|TRBJ1-6|TRBV5-1
TGCGCCAGCAGCTTACTGGGTTGGGCAAATTCACCCCTCCACTTT
CASSLLGWANSPLHF
>-|-|TRBJ1-3|TRBV5-1
TGCGCCAGCAGCTTGGTTGGGAGTAGGTCTGGAAACACCATATATTTT
CASSLVGSRSGNTIYF
>TRBD1|-|TRBJ1-1|TRBV28
TGTGCCAGCAGTTTATCTGGACAGGGCTACACTGAAGCTTTCTTT
CASSLSGQGYTEAFF
>-|-|TRBJ1-6|TRBV18
TGTGCCAGCTCATTCCCCGGGTCACCCCTCCACTTT
CASSFPGSPLHF
>-|-|TRBJ1-1|TRBV9
TGTGCCAGCAGCGAGGTCTGGACAGCCTTGAACACTGAAGCTTTCTTT
CASSEVWTALNTEAFF
>-|-|TRBJ2-7|TRBV15
TGTGCCACCAGCAGAGATGCCGGGATGTACTACGAGCAGTACTTC
CATSRDAGMYYEQYF
>-|once|TRBJ1-2|TRBV28
TGTGCCAGCAGCCGACAGGCTCTCTATGGCTACACCTTC
CASSRQALYGYTF
>-|-|TRBJ2-7|TRBV7-2
TGTGCCAGCACCCAATCGGCGGGTCTTCGCGAGCAGTACTTC
CASTQSAGLREQYF
>-|-|TRBJ1-2|TRBV4-3
TGCGCCAGCAGCGTAGATAAGAGCCACTATGGCTACACCTTC
CASSVDKSHYGYTF
>TRBD1|-|TRBJ1-2|TRBV19
TGTGCCAGTAGTATCTACACAGGGGCCTCCCACACCTTC
CASSIYTGASHTF
>-|-|TRBJ2-5|TRBV21-1
TGTGCCAGCTGCCACTTCCAAGAGACCCAGTACTTC
CASCHFQETQYF
>TRBD1|once|TRBJ1-1|TRBV5-4
TGTGCCAGCAGCCATGGACAGGGAAGGACTGAAGCTTTCTTT
CASSHGQGRTEAFF
>-|-|TRBJ2-6|TRBV7-8
TGTGCCAGCAGCTTGGGGGGAGCTGGGGCCAACGTCCTGACTTTC
CASSLGGAGANVLTF
>TRBD1|-|TRBJ2-7|TRBV11-3
TGTGCCAGCAGCTTGCAGGGGGACCTCTACGAGCAGTACTTC
CASSLQGDLYEQYF
>TRBD1|few|TRBJ1-1|TRBV7-2
TGTGCCAGCAGCTCTTCAGGGGGCACTGAAGCTTTCTTT
CASSSSGGTEAFF
>-|-|TRBJ1-1|TRBV28
TGTGCCAGCAGTTTAAGAGGGCGGACGAACACTGAAGCTTTCTTT
CASSLRGRTNTEAFF
>-|-|TRBJ1-2|TRBV28
TGTGCCAGCACCGCTACAGGGCTTGATGGCTACACCTTC
CASTATGLDGYTF
>TRBD1|-|TRBJ1-1|TRBV2
TGTGCCAGCAGTTTAGACAGGGGGCCCTTTGAAGCTTTCTTT
CASSLDRGPFEAFF
>-|-|TRBJ2-3|TRBV10-1
TGCGCCAGCAGCGGCGCGGGCACAGATACGCAGTATTTT
CASSGAGTDTQYF
>-|-|TRBJ2-7|TRBV4-1
TGCGCCAGCAGCCAAGTCAGGTACTCCTACGAGCAGTACTTC
CASSQVRYSYEQYF
>-|-|TRBJ2-7|TRBV7-9
TGTGCCAGCAGCTTATCGGGGGACCCCTACGAGCAGTACTTC
CASSLSGDPYEQYF
>TRBD1|-|TRBJ2-7|TRBV28
TGTGCCAGCAGTATACAGGGGTACGAGCAGTACTTC
CASSIQGYEQYF
>-|-|TRBJ1-4|TRBV3-1/TRBV3-2
TGTGCCAGCAGCCAAGATGGGGCGTTTACTAATGAAAAACTGTTTTTT
CASSQDGAFTNEKLFF
>TRBD2|-|TRBJ2-2|TRBV9
TGTGCCAGCTCCTCAATAGCGGGAGAGGGCACCGGGGAGCTGTTTTTT
CASSSIAGEGTGELFF
>-|-|TRBJ2-3|TRBV5-1
TGCGCCAGCAGCTTGCCGTCGGGCACAGATACGCAGTATTTT
CASSLPSGTDTQYF
>-|-|TRBJ2-5|TRBV9
TGTGCCAGCAGCGTAGCGGGAGCCCTAGGAGGGGCCCAGTACTTC
CASSVAGALGGAQYF
>-|-|TRBJ1-1|TRBV7-2
TGTGCCAGCAGCTCTCAGGGGAAGCCTGAAGCTTTCTTT
CASSSQGKPEAFF
>-|-|TRBJ2-7|TRBV6-6
TGTGCCAGCAGTTCTGGTATGGTGGACAGCTCCTACGAGCAGTACTTC
CASSSGMVDSSYEQYF
>-|once|TRBJ2-1|TRBV2
TGTGCCAGCAGTCTCTACAATGAGCAGTTCTTC
CASSLYNEQFF
>-|once|TRBJ2-1|TRBV12-3/TRBV12-4
TGTGCCAGCAGCCTAACGGGTGGTGAGCAGTTCTTC
CASSLTGGEQFF
>TRBD2|-|TRBJ2-5|TRBV7-9
TGTGCCAGCAGCTCTACTCGGGGCGGGGGGGCCCAAGAGACCCAGTACTTC
CASSSTRGGGAQETQYF
>TRBD1|-|TRBJ1-5|TRBV28
TGTGCCAGCAGTTTACCCGGGACAGGGATACAGCCCCAGCATTTT
CASSLPGTGIQPQHF
>-|once|TRBJ2-6|TRBV2
TGTGCCAGCTTAGGGGAACCTGGGGCCAACGTCCTGACTTTC
CASLGEPGANVLTF
>TRBD1|-|TRBJ2-5|TRBV15
TGTGCCACCAGCAGAGGGGACAGGGAGGAGACCCAGTACTTC
CATSRGDREETQYF
>-|-|TRBJ1-2|TRBV28
TGTGCCAGCAGTCCCGACCGACAGTCGCACTATGGCTACACCTTC
CASSPDRQSHYGYTF
>-|-|TRBJ2-3|TRBV5-1
TGCGCCAGCAGCTTGCAGTCCAGTAGCACAGATACGCAGTATTTT
CASSLQSSSTDTQYF
>-|-|TRBJ2-1|TRBV19
TGTGCCAGTAGTGCCACATCAGGGGTTTTGGGCAATGAGCAGTTCTTC
CASSATSGVLGNEQFF
>TRBD1|-|TRBJ2-1|TRBV19
TGTGCCAGTAGTAAGACAGGGGTTAATGAGCAGTTCTTC
CASSKTGVNEQFF
>-|-|TRBJ1-5|TRBV9
TGTGCCAGCAGCGTAGATTACAGGGTACGCAATCAGCCCCAGCATTTT
CASSVDYRVRNQPQHF
>TRBD1|-|TRBJ2-7|TRBV9
TGTGCCAGCAGCGCTCGGGACAGAACCTACGAGCAGTACTTC
CASSARDRTYEQYF
>TRBD1|-|TRBJ1-2|TRBV3-1/TRBV3-2
TGTGCCAGCAGCCAAGGGACAGGGACCGGCTACACCTTC
CASSQGTGTGYTF
>-|-|TRBJ2-1|TRBV12-3/TRBV12-4
TGTGCCAGTTCCCAGGGCCTGGGCAATGAGCAGTTCTTC
CASSQGLGNEQFF
>-|-|TRBJ1-5|TRBV30
TGTGCCTGGAGTGGGACAGATAGCAATCAGCCCCAGCATTTT
CAWSGTDSNQPQHF
>-|-|TRBJ2-2|TRBV5-1
TGCGCCAGCAGCTCACAAAACGGGGAGCTGTTTTTT
CASSSQNGELFF
>TRBD2|-|TRBJ2-7|TRBV11-2
TGTGCCAGCAGCTTAATAATACTAGCGGGAGGGTACGAGCAGTACTTC
CASSLIILAGGYEQYF
>TRBD1|-|TRBJ2-5|TRBV15
TGTGCCACCACCGTCGGACAGGGACAAGAGACCCAGTACTTC
CATTVGQGQETQYF
>TRBD1|-|TRBJ1-2|TRBV27
TGTGCCAGCAGTTCGGCGACAGGGGAGTACTATGGCTACACCTTC
CASSSATGEYYGYTF
>TRBD1|-|TRBJ1-1|TRBV7-9
TGTGCCAGCAGCCAAGGGACAGGGGGCCAAGCTTTCTTT
CASSQGTGGQAFF
>-|-|TRBJ2-3|TRBV11-2
TGTGCCAGCAGCTTAGAAGCGGTACTCCGGCTGACAGATACGCAGTATTTT
CASSLEAVLRLTDTQYF
>TRBD1|-|TRBJ1-2|TRBV3-1/TRBV3-2
TGTGCCAGCAGCCAAGCCCCAGGGGGCTACTATGGCTACACCTTC
CASSQAPGGYYGYTF
>TRBD1|-|TRBJ1-3|TRBV11-2
TGTGCCAGCAGCTTAATCAGGGGGTACAACTCTGGAAACACCATATATTTT
CASSLIRGYNSGNTIYF
>-|few|TRBJ1-2|TRBV7-8
TGTGCCAGCAGCGTCACAGGGTCCTATGGCTACACCTTC
CASSVTGSYGYTF